This TCR beta chain is drawn from a study of blood T cell repertoires in COVID-19. At the level of the study: Samples came from the United States, Italy and Spain, spanning acute and convalescent COVID-19. T cells, B-cell-depleted T cells, or PBMCs supplied cDNA or gDNA.

In the authors' methods: Nucleated cell number was recorded as an estimate derived from reference gene primer amplification. Libraries were prepared by immunoSEQ multiplex PCR; TCRdb keeps only in-frame clonotypes and omits some of them. That table furnishes V, J and clone size, whereas the DNA furnished D and trimming. The sample records 350,000 to 550,000 clones, around 89% being singletons. CDR1 is SGHAT, CDR2 FQNNGV, per germline. The CDR3 spans 15 residues. The J segment lost 5 bases and the V segment lost 7 bases, leaving 9 bases of the junction unmatched. This chain connects TRBV11-2 to TRBJ2-5, with TRBD2 matching 11 bases. The clonotype was recovered from a woman in her twenties or thirties with acute or convalescent COVID-19. Input material: peripheral blood. Here the CDR3 reads CASTAYVAGGETQYF. The CDR3 coding sequence is TGTGCCAGCACCGCTTATGTAGCGGGGGGGGAGACCCAGTACTTC.